This T cell receptor (beta chain) was observed in a study of Ad26.COV2.S vaccination and SARS-CoV-2 variants (dated by TCRdb to about 2021). Study-wide context: Donors in the vaccine arm were drawn from COV1001, a multicentre, randomized, double-blind, placebo-controlled phase I-IIa trial testing Ad26.COV2.S in healthy adults. A total of 32 samples were included in the TCR-sequenced set, comprising some 20 Ad26.COV2.S vaccine recipients, 5 placebo recipients and 8 SARS-CoV-2 convalescent individuals. Ad26.COV2.S was administered intramuscularly at 5 x 10^10 or 1 x 10^11 viral particles, either as a single shot or as two shots given 56 days apart. Participants in the trial were split at random into five groups of five each, receiving low-dose or high-dose Ad26.COV2.S once or twice, or else placebo on both occasions. Throughout the experiments and outcome assessment, investigators stayed blinded to trial group allocation. Sequencing of the TCRbeta repertoire served to evaluate the specificity and breadth of SARS-CoV-2-reactive T cell receptors following Ad26.COV2.S vaccination.

Summary of the overall study and its limitations: Comparable non-spike TCR breadth was observed between vaccine and placebo recipients, consistent with only spike being contained in the vaccine. It was noted by the authors that total T cell responses may have been underestimated by the TCR breadth and depth analyses. After vaccination, spike-specific CD8+ and CD4+ T cell responses were reported to show substantial breadth. Spike-specific TCR breadth was higher in Ad26.COV2.S recipients than in placebo recipients (P = 0.0014). The study was not powered for comparison of responses between vaccine doses or regimens.

The sample's treatment or condition, from its label and the paper: 15 to 20 received Ad26.COV2.S at low or high dose, single or two shots; five or six received placebo; per-sample allocation not given. Repertoires of vaccine and placebo recipients were sequenced from samples taken on day 63 after the first injection. In Cohort 1b, about 25 adults aged 18-55 years were enrolled at a single site in Boston, USA, between 29 July and 7 August 2020. Ad26.COV2.S was a replication-incompetent adenovirus type 26 vector expressing a prefusion-stabilized SARS-CoV-2 spike protein from the original Wuhan strain. Inclusive of the bounding cysteine and phenylalanine, the CDR3 is 17 residues long. This entry keeps only the CDR3 DNA: 51 bases, framed from base 1. Per the germline V gene (reference sequence), MNHNY is the CDR1 and SVGAGI is the CDR2. For this chain, trimming is 5 bases at the V end and 0 bases at the J end, and the number of junction bases without a gene match is 13.

With regard to this clone: Its binding antigen is unknown. Base qualities are not recorded, but no much larger clone differs from it by a single base.

TCRbeta CDR3 regions were sequenced with the immunoSEQ Assay. After extraction, genomic DNA underwent amplification by bias-controlled multiplex PCR, followed by high-throughput sequencing. On the study's bioinformatics: Collapsing and filtering of sequences were performed to quantify the absolute abundance of each unique TCRbeta CDR3 region. Usable DNA was measured by amplifying reference genes present in all nucleated cells, and TCRbeta template counts were normalized to that usable DNA to estimate T cell fraction. Repertoire TCRs were annotated as SARS-CoV-2-specific by exact matching of V gene, CDR3 amino acid sequence and J gene to a known reactive TCR set. MIRA supplied the reference SARS-CoV-2 TCR set, which was filtered for enrichment in COVID-19-positive ImmuneCODE repertoires so that public or cross-reactive TCRs were removed. Using the MIRA antigens, annotated TCRs were further analysed by specific ORF or by position within an ORF. Depth was the summed frequency of annotated unique rearrangements, while breadth was defined as annotated unique rearrangements over total unique productive rearrangements. Two-sided Wilcoxon rank-sum tests were applied when comparing TCR breadth between groups. TCRdb carries this immuneACCESS record with in-frame sequences only. Its versions omit some clonotypes, under half of them owing to an unresolved V gene in the studies checked, with the rest unexplained. V, J and clone size are taken as reported in that table, and D and trimming were inferred from the DNA itself. This sample holds just over 350,000 clones; around 83% were observed only once. The ten largest clones take up 3% to 4% of the sample.

Recombination linked TRBV6-6 to TRBJ2-7; TRBD2 matches 7 bases in the middle. The sample here was peripheral blood, taken in a trial of Ad26.COV2.S vaccine versus placebo. The sequence derives from a person between 18 and 60 years old who received the Ad26.COV2.S COVID-19 vaccine or a placebo. The sequenced DNA: TGTGCCAGCAGTCCCCTGGGGGAGGGGATGAGCTCCTACGAGCAGTACTTC. It encodes CASSPLGEGMSSYEQYF.